One sample yielded the 10 T cell receptor beta chains listed below, sequenced in a study of blood T cell repertoires in COVID-19. TCRdb's copy holds only in-frame clones and misses some; the assay was immunoSEQ multiplex PCR. The data show approximately 130,000 clones, with roughly three quarters seen just once and approximately 8% held by the top ten. Sequenced material: peripheral blood. These receptors were collected from a human donor in a cohort sampled during active COVID-19.

This sequence joins TRBV5-1 and TRBJ2-7, with 7 nucleotides matching TRBD1. Germline V gene data show CDR1 as SGHRS and CDR2 as YFSETQ. J was trimmed by 8 bases and V by 2 bases; bases with no gene match: 7. The CDR3 consists of 13 residues. The CDR3, as DNA: TGCGCCAGCAGCTTAGACAGGGATTACAAGCAGTACTTC. It is translated as CASSLDRDYKQYF.

This clone appeared a single time. V and J are TRBV19 and TRBJ1-5; tentatively, D is TRBD1 (5 bases). V gave up 7 bases and J gave up 0 bases, with 7 bases separating them. Germline V lookup: CDR1 LNHDA, CDR2 SQIVND (reference sequence). This CDR3 is built from 13 residues. The CDR3 region has the DNA TGTGCCAGTAAAGGGGTTAGCAATCAGCCCCAGCATTTT. It specifies CASKGVSNQPQHF.

This clone appeared once. The chain recombines TRBV24-1 with TRBJ2-5; D uncertain. Germline CDR1 and CDR2: KGHDR and SFDVKD. V lost 9 bases and J 6 bases, leaving 7 bases between the germline ends. This CDR3 has 10 amino acids. The CDR3 region has the DNA TGTGCCACCGGGCAGAAGACCCAGTACTTC. Translating it yields CATGQKTQYF.

The CDR3, as DNA: TGCGCCAGCAGTCAACCCCGACAGGGGCAGATACACACTGAAGCTTTCTTT. Protein product: CASSQPRQGQIHTEAFF. The J gene is TRBJ1-1, the V gene TRBV23-1, with 8 bases that match TRBD1. TRBV23-1 belongs to the ORF category, with a function that is uncertain. Trimming took 2 bases from V and 3 from J; bases not matched to a gene: 11. The length of the CDR3 is 17 residues.

The J gene is TRBJ2-7, the V gene TRBV4-1; a weak D match, TRBD2 (6 bases). Trimming took off 3 bases at V and 5 bases at J, with 11 bases between the two ends. CDR3 length equals 13 residues. The germline V gene encodes CDR1 MGHRA and CDR2 YSYEKL. Written as DNA, the CDR3 is TGCGCCAGCAGCCACGGGACTCTCAACGAGCAGTACTTC. Amino acids: CASSHGTLNEQYF.

The chain recombines TRBV2 with TRBJ1-2; tentatively, D is TRBD1 (5 bases). V was cut by 6 bases and J by 8 bases, with 19 bases left in between. There are 14 residues in the CDR3. The germline V gene encodes CDR1 SNHLY and CDR2 FYNNEI. CDR3 amino acids: CASRDLLGLLGYTF. DNA of the CDR3: TGTGCCAGCAGAGACCTCCTGGGGCTCTTGGGCTACACCTTC.

The genes are TRBV7-9 and TRBJ2-7; 7 bases match TRBD2. There are 14 residues in the CDR3. Germline V gene sequence: CDR1 SEHNR, CDR2 FQNEAQ (reference sequence). The V segment lost 2 bases and the J segment 3 bases; nucleotides outside the gene matches: 4. The CDR3: CASSLLAASYEQYF. The CDR3 region has the DNA TGTGCCAGCAGCTTACTAGCGGCGAGCTACGAGCAGTACTTC.

This chain uses TRBV27 with TRBJ2-7; 7 bases agree with TRBD1. J gave up 2 bases and V 2 bases, and 3 bases lay outside the gene matches. The CDR3 runs 14 residues. CDR1 is MNHEY and CDR2 is SMNVEV in the germline V gene (reference sequence). In DNA form, the CDR3 reads TGTGCCAGCAGTTTACGAGGGGGCCCCTACGAGCAGTACTTC. Its protein product is CASSLRGGPYEQYF.

J is TRBJ1-1 and V is TRBV5-6; 8 nucleotides match TRBD1. V was clipped by 2 bases and J by 4 bases; unmatched bases: 1. The CDR3 extends over 13 amino acids. Germline V gene lookup returns CDR1 SGHDT and CDR2 YYEEEE. In DNA, the CDR3 is TGTGCCAGCAGCTTTACAGGGGGCACTGAAGCTTTCTTT. This codes for CASSFTGGTEAFF.

This chain connects TRBV29-1 to TRBJ2-7, with 9 bases that match TRBD2. This CDR3 is 12 amino acids long. CDR1 and CDR2 from the germline V gene are SQVTM and ANQGSEA. V shed 5 bases and J 5 bases; nucleotides not matched to a gene: 4. This CDR3 is CSVLLAGNEQYF. CDR3 coding DNA: TGCAGCGTTCTGCTAGCGGGAAACGAGCAGTACTTC.